This TCR beta chain is drawn from a study of blood T cell repertoires in COVID-19. Data came from immunoSEQ multiplex PCR; TCRdb stores just in-frame clones and leaves some out. The sample yields 200,000 to 300,000 clones, approximately 88% seen once. The V gene lost 4 bases and the J gene lost 3 bases, with 12 bases spanning the gap. Germline lookup yields CDR1 MNHNY and CDR2 SVGAGI (reference sequence). The CDR3 consists of 14 residues. This clone was counted between two and nine times. The sequenced sample consisted of peripheral blood. The genes are TRBV6-6 and TRBJ1-1, with D possibly matching TRBD1 (5 bases). The sequence was obtained from a woman aged 25 to 39 with acute or convalescent COVID-19. The CDR3 loop reads CASSSRGKDTEAFF. The CDR3 nucleotides are TGTGCCAGCAGTTCAAGGGGTAAGGACACTGAAGCTTTCTTT.